The rows below give T cell receptor beta chains drawn from one sample of a study of early T cells in non-severe SARS-CoV-2 infection. A single record per CDR3 protein comes from TCRdb applying MiXCR to the 5' RACE reads. The sample lists 85,000 to 95,000 distinct CDR3 sequences, roughly 14% occurring once. The sample comprised whole blood. The receptors come from an adult who was a healthcare worker with PCR-confirmed SARS-CoV-2 infection or an uninfected control (not recorded which). The CDR3 runs from the conserved cysteine through the conserved F or W. A D gene is named only where the DNA matches it firmly. Part of the rows lack a size; the others show once, few, many or a class for expanded clones.

CDR3nt	CDR3aa	abundance	v_gene	j_gene	d_gene
TGTGCCATCAGTGATTATGTCGGGGGCGTGCGGGGCTACACCTTC	CAISDYVGGVRGYTF	.	TRBV10-3	TRBJ1-2	.
TGCGCCAGCCAACGGACAGGGTATTCACCCCTCCACTTT	CASQRTGYSPLHF	few	TRBV10-2	TRBJ1-6	TRBD1
TGTGCCAGCAGTTACTCGGGACTAGCGGGGTCGGGCTTAAACACGCAGTATTTT	CASSYSGLAGSGLNTQYF	.	TRBV6-5	TRBJ2-3	TRBD2
TGTGCCAGCAGCTCCCCGTTGGCGGGGAACACTGAAGCTTTCTTT	CASSSPLAGNTEAFF	.	TRBV25-1	TRBJ1-1	.
TGTGCCAGCAGCTTGTGGGACAGGGAAGGAAACACCATATATTTT	CASSLWDREGNTIYF	many	TRBV7-9	TRBJ1-3	TRBD1
TGTGCCAGCAGCTTAGATGCCGGCGAGACCCAGTACTTC	CASSLDAGETQYF	.	TRBV7-6	TRBJ2-5	.
TGCAGCGCCGAGGGTCCAGATTTTAGCACAGATACGCAGTATTTT	CSAEGPDFSTDTQYF	many	TRBV29-1	TRBJ2-3	.
TGCAGCGTTGTGTGGGGGGACAATGAGCAGTTCTTC	CSVVWGDNEQFF	.	TRBV29-1	TRBJ2-1	.
TGTGCCAGCAGGGAGAGCGGGGGGGCTACAGATACGCAGTATTTT	CASRESGGATDTQYF	few	TRBV2	TRBJ2-3	TRBD2
TGTGCCACCGGGGAGGACAGGGCTAACTATGGCTACACCTTC	CATGEDRANYGYTF	many	TRBV6-5	TRBJ1-2	TRBD1
TGTGCCAGCACCCCCTTTCGGGGGGGCCACAATGAGCAGTTCTTC	CASTPFRGGHNEQFF	.	TRBV6-2/TRBV6-3	TRBJ2-1	TRBD2
TGTGCCAGCAGCGTAGGGGCTGGAACTGAAGCTTTCTTT	CASSVGAGTEAFF	.	TRBV9	TRBJ1-1	.
TGTGCCAGCAGCTCGTTCCGAGGGGGGGCAGGCACAGATACGCAGTATTTT	CASSSFRGGAGTDTQYF	.	TRBV5-4	TRBJ2-3	.
TGCGCCAGCAGCTTGAACGAGCGAACCACAGATACGCAGTATTTT	CASSLNERTTDTQYF	.	TRBV5-1	TRBJ2-3	.
TGTGCCAGCAGCTTACAGCACAATTCACCCCTCCACTTT	CASSLQHNSPLHF	few	TRBV7-3	TRBJ1-6	.
TGCAGTGCTAGAATTTCGGGGGGCTCGAATTCACCCCTCCACTTT	CSARISGGSNSPLHF	.	TRBV20-1	TRBJ1-6	.
TGTGCCAGCAGCTCGCGAGGATATGGCTACACCTTC	CASSSRGYGYTF	.	TRBV7-6	TRBJ1-2	.
TGCGCCAGCAAAAGACAGGATCTAGGGGGTGGCTACACCTTC	CASKRQDLGGGYTF	.	TRBV10-2	TRBJ1-2	.
TGCAGCGTGGGCGACAGAAACACTGAAGCTTTCTTT	CSVGDRNTEAFF	many	TRBV29-1	TRBJ1-1	.
TGTGCCAGCAGCTTATCGTCAGGGGTACGGACCGGGGAGCTGTTTTTT	CASSLSSGVRTGELFF	many	TRBV7-6	TRBJ2-2	.
TGTGCCAGCAGCCACCAGGTTCGGAGCACAGATACGCAGTATTTT	CASSHQVRSTDTQYF	.	TRBV3-1	TRBJ2-3	.
TGCGCCAGCAGCTGGGAGAACACTGAAGCTTTCTTT	CASSWENTEAFF	.	TRBV5-1	TRBJ1-1	.
TGTGCCAGCAGCCAAAAATACAGCATCCGGGACAGGGGCCCTAGTGGGCTTCGGTCACCCCTCCACTTT	CASSQKYSIRDRGPSGLRSPLHF	.	TRBV3-2	TRBJ1-6	.
TGTGCCAGCTCGGCCCAGGATCTAGCCGATACGCAGTATTTT	CASSAQDLADTQYF	many	TRBV18	TRBJ2-3	.
TGTGCCAGTAGTATTATTAGCGGGGAGTTCACCGGGGAGCTGTTTTTT	CASSIISGEFTGELFF	many	TRBV19	TRBJ2-2	TRBD2
TGCGCCAGCAGCTTGGGGACAGGTAATCAGCCCCAGCATTTT	CASSLGTGNQPQHF	many	TRBV5-1	TRBJ1-5	TRBD1
TGTGCCAGCAGTGATGGGACAGGAGTTGGAGATACGCAGTATTTT	CASSDGTGVGDTQYF	.	TRBV2	TRBJ2-3	TRBD1
.	CASKVCNRLQLMKNCFF	.	TRBV19	TRBJ1-4	.